This TCR beta chain is from a study of T cell responses to AZD1222 COVID-19 vaccine. Study-wide results and caveats: The donor group comprised mostly white British people and more females; the analysis possibly underestimated clonal diversity. Sampling captured repertoires only after the peak T cell response.

In regard to this clone: The antigen remains undetermined.

There are 14 residues in the CDR3. V was cut by 7 bases and J by 5 bases, with 18 bases left in between. Germline CDR1 reads MNHEY; CDR2 reads SVGAGI. Repertoires were generated with immunoSEQ multiplex PCR, while TCRdb's copy carries only in-frame clones and drops some. The sample records 130,000 to 150,000 clones, approximately 90% being singletons. The rearrangement joins TRBV6-5 to TRBJ2-7; tentative D call: TRBD1 (5 bases). The source was peripheral blood, collected on day 0 of AZD1222 vaccination. The source of this sequence is an adult in good health. The DNA of the CDR3 is TGTGCCAGCACCTCACCCCAGGGTTCAGACGAGCAGTACTTC. Its translation is CASTSPQGSDEQYF.